These 28 T cell receptor beta chains originate from one sample sequenced in a study of CD4 T cells in relation to SARS-CoV-2 and coronaviruses. The method was immunoSEQ multiplex PCR; TCRdb's version includes in-frame clones alone and lacks a portion of them. The repertoire consists of about 37,000 clones, with 80% to 90% occurring once and the leading ten covering approximately 3.1%. What was sequenced was memory CD4+ T cells from PBMCs. All receptors derive from an adult with COVID-19.

The rearrangement joins TRBV9 to TRBJ1-2; 9 bases match TRBD1. Germline assignment: CDR1 SGDLS and CDR2 YYNGEE. J lost 7 bases, V lost 0 bases, and 10 bases had no gene match. The CDR3 spans 16 residues. CDR3 DNA sequence: TGTGCCAGCAGCGTAGCAAGGGCTTCGGGACAGGGTGGCTACACCTTC. Its protein product is CASSVARASGQGGYTF.

The chain recombines TRBV5-1 with TRBJ2-3; D perhaps matches TRBD2 (5 bases). The CDR3 spans 13 residues. The germline V gene encodes CDR1 SGHRS and CDR2 YFSETQ. The V gene lost 5 bases and the J gene lost 9 bases, with 16 bases spanning the gap. For the CDR3, the DNA is TGCGCCAGCAGAAACCCTCGGGAATACACGCAGTATTTT. This sequence encodes CASRNPREYTQYF.

This clone was detected only a few times. The chain employs TRBV3-1 (or the pseudogene TRBV3-2) and TRBJ1-4; tentative D call: TRBD1 (5 bases). CDR1 is LGHDT and CDR2 is YNNKEL in the germline V gene (reference sequence). The CDR3 length is 14 residues. V lost 4 bases, J lost 10 bases, and 16 bases lay in between. The CDR3 DNA is TGTGCCAGCAGCCGCGGGGCAGGGATGGGAAAACTGTTTTTT. Encoded protein: CASSRGAGMGKLFF.

For this clone: The sample holds other DNA sequences that translate to the same CDR3. CDR3 bases: TGTGCCAGCAGTGAGCAGGGGGGCACTGAAGCTTTCTTT. It codes for CASSEQGGTEAFF. V gene TRBV6-1 combines with J gene TRBJ1-1, with TRBD1 matching 7 bases. J was trimmed by 4 bases and V by 3 bases; bases with no gene match: 2. The CDR3 consists of 13 residues. Germline V CDR1 and CDR2: MNHNS, SASEGT.

CDR3 amino acids: CASSVASGSHNEQFF. The CDR3 DNA follows: TGTGCCAGCAGCGTAGCTAGCGGGAGTCACAATGAGCAGTTCTTC. This sequence joins TRBV9 and TRBJ2-1, with TRBD2 identical over 10 bases. Germline V gene lookup returns CDR1 SGDLS and CDR2 YYNGEE. V shed 0 bases, J shed 5 bases, and the junction held 2 bases outside the gene matches. This CDR3 contains 15 residues.

The chain carries TRBV27 and TRBJ2-7; 7 bases fit TRBD1. Germline V gene sequence: CDR1 MNHEY, CDR2 SMNVEV (reference sequence). The CDR3 is made up of 16 amino acids. V lost 0 bases and J lost 5; bases outside the gene matches: 10. CDR3 protein: CASSLSITGVSNEQYF. The DNA of the CDR3 is TGTGCCAGCAGTTTATCGATCACAGGGGTAAGCAACGAGCAGTACTTC.

This clone was seen once. The chain carries TRBV10-3 and TRBJ1-2; 7 bases align to TRBD1. From germline, CDR1 is ENHRY and CDR2 SYGVKD. The CDR3 extends over 14 amino acids. V was pared by 10 bases and J by 5 bases, with 13 bases of the junction left unmatched. The CDR3 here is CATIEGAVGYGYTF. As DNA, the CDR3 is TGTGCCACCATCGAGGGGGCAGTTGGGTATGGCTACACCTTC.

The chain joins TRBV10-2 to TRBJ1-5; 7 positions agree with TRBD1. The ends lost 3 bases at V and 6 bases at J; junction bases unmatched: 11. The CDR3 spans 16 residues. Germline values: CDR1 WSHSY, CDR2 SAAADI. The CDR3: CASSDWQGGYGQPQHF. In DNA form, the CDR3 reads TGCGCCAGCAGTGACTGGCAGGGGGGTTACGGTCAGCCCCAGCATTTT.

The chain links TRBV19 to TRBJ2-1; possibly TRBD2 for D (6 bases). CDR1 is LNHDA and CDR2 is SQIVND in the germline V gene (reference sequence). V dropped 3 bases and J dropped 4 bases, with 13 bases sitting between them. CDR3 length: 15 residues. The DNA for the CDR3 is TGTGCCAGTAGTATTGGCGGGACGCCATACAATGAGCAGTTCTTC. Residues: CASSIGGTPYNEQFF.

J is TRBJ2-3 and V is TRBV7-2, with 7 bases lining up with TRBD2. Looked up from germline, CDR1 is SGHTA and CDR2 is FQGNSA. The ends lost 1 base at V and 5 bases at J; junction bases unmatched: 3. The CDR3 runs 14 residues. For the CDR3, the DNA is TGTGCCAGCAGCTTAGTTTCTAGCGGAGATACGCAGTATTTT. This codes for CASSLVSSGDTQYF.

V usage is TRBV5-1 and J usage is TRBJ2-1; TRBD2 matches 8 bases. Germline V gene data show CDR1 as SGHRS and CDR2 as YFSETQ. CDR3 length: 17 residues. Trimming took 3 bases from V and 4 from J; bases not matched to a gene: 12. CDR3 residues: CASSSGGRGTKYNEQFF. The DNA of the CDR3 is TGCGCCAGCAGCTCGGGGGGGCGGGGGACTAAATACAATGAGCAGTTCTTC.

This chain uses TRBV10-2 with TRBJ2-3, with 10 bases lining up with TRBD2. With V trimmed by 6 bases and J by 0 bases, 3 bases remained unmatched. This CDR3 region has 15 residues. Germline CDR1 and CDR2: WSHSY and SAAADI. CDR3 region: CASRGLALSTDTQYF. CDR3 nucleotides: TGCGCCAGCAGGGGACTAGCGTTGAGCACAGATACGCAGTATTTT.

The V and J genes are TRBV6-2 or TRBV6-3 and TRBJ2-3; no definite D call. V dropped 5 bases and J dropped 2 bases, with 14 bases sitting between them. CDR1 and CDR2 (germline): MNHEY, SVGEGT. The CDR3 loop spans 15 amino acids. In nucleotides, the CDR3 is TGTGCCAGCAGTCCCGGGCGTTTACACACAGATACGCAGTATTTT. Translating gives CASSPGRLHTDTQYF.

V usage is TRBV5-1 and J usage is TRBJ2-6, with D unresolved. The germline V gene has CDR1 SGHRS and CDR2 YFSETQ. This CDR3 has 17 amino acids. With 2 bases removed from V and 4 bases from J, the gap between germline ends came to 16 bases. The CDR3 DNA follows: TGCGCCAGCAGCTTCCAGGTGGCGAGTGGGGGGGCCAACGTCCTGACTTTC. Protein: CASSFQVASGGANVLTF.

The chain uses TRBV19 and TRBJ2-7; the D gene could be TRBD1 or TRBD2 (5 bases each). Germline loops: CDR1 LNHDA, CDR2 SQIVND (reference sequence). Trimming cost V 3 bases and J 0 bases, with 9 bases left between them. CDR3 length: 14 residues. The CDR3 DNA reads as TGTGCCAGTAGTATCGCAGGGAGCTCCTACGAGCAGTACTTC. This gives the protein CASSIAGSSYEQYF.

The V gene is TRBV3-1 (or the pseudogene TRBV3-2), the J gene TRBJ2-7; D may be TRBD1 (5 bases). The ends were cut back, 1 base at V and 0 bases at J, with 10 bases in the middle. Germline V gene data show CDR1 as LGHDT and CDR2 as YNNKEL (reference sequence). The length of the CDR3 is 15 residues. For the CDR3, the DNA is TGTGCCAGCAGCCAAGGGGGCAGGGCCTCCTACGAGCAGTACTTC. Translating it yields CASSQGGRASYEQYF.

The chain carries TRBV7-9 and TRBJ2-1; 9 bases agree with TRBD2. Germline values: CDR1 SEHNR, CDR2 FQNEAQ (reference sequence). V lost 2 bases, J lost 4 bases, and 12 bases stayed unmatched. CDR3 length: 18 amino acids. CDR3: CASSLRAGGRAFYNEQFF. The CDR3 DNA reads TGTGCCAGCAGCTTAAGGGCGGGCGGGAGGGCCTTTTACAATGAGCAGTTCTTC. Looking up the rest from reference TRBV7-9 and TRBJ2-1 gives the full variable domain: DTGVSQNPRHKITKRGQNVTFRCDPISEHNRLYWYRQTLGQGPEFLTYFQNEAQLEKSRLLSDRFSAERPKGSFSTLEIQRTEQGDSAMYLCASSLRAGGRAFYNEQFFGPGTRLTVL.

The chain joins TRBV10-3 to TRBJ2-2, with unresolved D. This CDR3 has 11 residues. CDR1 ENHRY and CDR2 SYGVKD come from the germline V gene. V lost 4 bases and J 6 bases, leaving 3 bases between the germline ends. As DNA, the CDR3 is TGTGCCATCAGTGCGGCCGGGGAGCTGTTTTTT. Translation gives CAISAAGELFF.

The CDR3 region is CSVESHSGANVLTF. The CDR3 bases are TGCAGCGTTGAGTCCCATTCTGGGGCCAACGTCCTGACTTTC. V is TRBV29-1 and J is TRBJ2-6; no clear D gene. Trimming pared 3 bases from V and 1 base from J, leaving 7 bases between. The CDR3 runs to 14 residues. Germline V gene lookup returns CDR1 SQVTM and CDR2 ANQGSEA.

This clone occurred a few times. The V and J genes are TRBV7-3 and TRBJ2-3; 15 bases agree with TRBD2. The CDR3 has 21 amino acids. J gave up 5 bases and V 2 bases, and 17 bases lay outside the gene matches. Germline V gene sequence: CDR1 SGHTA, CDR2 FQGTGA. The CDR3 DNA is TGTGCCAGCAGCTTAGATGCCGCTCCAGGACTAGCGGGAGGGCCGGGAGATACGCAGTATTTT. Translated: CASSLDAAPGLAGGPGDTQYF. Together with reference TRBV7-3 and TRBJ2-3, the CDR3 gives the full variable domain: GAGVSQTPSNKVTEKGKYVELRCDPISGHTALYWYRQSLGQGPEFLIYFQGTGAADDSGLPNDRFFAVRPEGSVSTLKIQRTERGDSAVYLCASSLDAAPGLAGGPGDTQYFGPGTRLTVL.

This clone occurred once. This chain joins TRBV5-4 and TRBJ2-7; TRBD1 matches 10 bases. V shed 4 bases and J 4 bases; nucleotides not matched to a gene: 8. The CDR3 runs to 15 residues. Germline V lookup: CDR1 SGHNT, CDR2 YYREEE (reference sequence). CDR3 region: CASSRRQGARYEQYF. Here the CDR3 DNA reads TGTGCCAGCAGCCGCAGACAGGGGGCGAGGTACGAGCAGTACTTC.

This clone was detected a few times. The chain links TRBV4-1 to TRBJ2-1; maybe TRBD2 (5 bases). The CDR3 is 15 residues long. The germline CDR1 and CDR2 sequences are MGHRA and YSYEKL. V was trimmed by 6 bases and J by 5 bases, leaving 17 bases between them. The CDR3 DNA follows: TGCGCCAGCAGTACTCTCGGGCTAGCTCACAATGAGCAGTTCTTC. Amino acid sequence: CASSTLGLAHNEQFF.

The sample holds a few counts of this clone. The chain has TRBV19 and TRBJ2-5; D is unresolved. The CDR3 has 16 amino acids. CDR1 LNHDA and CDR2 SQIVND come from the germline V gene (reference sequence). V lost 3 bases and J lost 4, with 18 bases in between. The CDR3 protein is CASSMWTGSKGETQYF. The CDR3 region has the DNA TGTGCCAGTAGTATGTGGACCGGTTCCAAGGGAGAGACCCAGTACTTC.

The chain joins TRBV6-5 to TRBJ2-2, with TRBD1 as a possible D gene (5 bases). Germline V lookup: CDR1 MNHEY, CDR2 SVGAGI. The CDR3 spans 15 residues. V was clipped by 5 bases and J by 1 base, with 11 bases between them. CDR3 nucleotides: TGTGCCAGCAGTCAACATGACAGGAACACCGGGGAGCTGTTTTTT. It is translated as CASSQHDRNTGELFF.

The chain has TRBV28 and TRBJ2-3; tentatively, D is TRBD1 or TRBD2 (5 bases each). CDR1 and CDR2 (germline): MDHEN, SYDVKM. The CDR3 loop spans 16 amino acids. V was trimmed by 1 base and J by 4 bases, leaving 15 bases between them. The CDR3: CASSLYSTRDPDTQYF. The CDR3 region has the DNA TGTGCCAGCAGTTTATACTCTACCCGGGACCCAGATACGCAGTATTTT.

The chain joins TRBV6-5 to TRBJ1-4; weak D call: TRBD1 (6 bases). The V gene's germline CDR1 is MNHEY and CDR2 SVGAGI. The CDR3 is made up of 15 amino acids. Trimming shortened V by 0 bases and J by 7 bases, and 12 bases separated the two germline ends. The CDR3 DNA reads as TGTGCCAGCAGTTACTCGGGGGGCTCAGGTGAAAAACTGTTTTTT. It yields the protein CASSYSGGSGEKLFF.

The rearrangement joins TRBV16 to TRBJ2-1; D could derive from TRBD1 or TRBD2 (5 bases each). The germline V gene has CDR1 KGHSY and CDR2 FQNENV. This CDR3 is 15 amino acids long. V was shortened by 4 bases and J by 4 bases, with 14 bases between the two germline ends. The CDR3 nucleotides read TGTGCCAGCAGCCCTGGGACGGACCAATACAATGAGCAGTTCTTC. Translation gives CASSPGTDQYNEQFF.

This clone was counted only a few times. The chain is built from TRBV7-9 and TRBJ1-2; maybe TRBD1 (5 bases). V lost 0 bases to trimming and J lost 7 bases, with 12 bases between them. The CDR3 contains 14 residues. CDR1 and CDR2 from the germline V gene are SEHNR and FQNEAQ (reference sequence). As DNA, the CDR3 is TGTGCCAGCAGCTTAGCCCGACAGTCTCTTGGCTACACCTTC. Residues: CASSLARQSLGYTF.